The present TCR beta chain was sequenced within a study of blood T cell repertoires in COVID-19. The overall study: Researchers got acute and convalescent COVID-19 samples from the United States, Italy and Spain. Nucleic acid was either cDNA or gDNA, and it came from T cells, B-cell-depleted T cells, or PBMCs.

Methods used by the authors: Scientists estimated how many nucleated cells there were by amplifying reference gene primers. TCRdb's table, derived via immunoSEQ multiplex PCR, lists solely in-frame clones and lacks some. The V and J calls and clone size were taken over from that table, and D and trimming were inferred from the DNA. The sample carries 200,000 to 250,000 clones, roughly four fifths recorded once. Trimming cost V 0 bases and J 2 bases; bases outside gene matches: 7. The CDR3 consists of 18 residues. Per the germline V gene, CDR1 is LGHNA and CDR2 is YNFKEQ. The clonotype comes from a woman aged 70 to 79 with acute or convalescent COVID-19. This chain links TRBV4-2 with TRBJ1-3; 10 positions agree with TRBD1. The material sequenced was peripheral blood. The CDR3 nucleotides read TGTGCCAGCAGCCAAGATGTGACAGGGGGCTTAGCTGGAAACACCATATATTTT. Its protein is CASSQDVTGGLAGNTIYF.